This T cell receptor beta chain was sequenced during a study of blood T cell repertoires in COVID-19. About the study: Acute and convalescent COVID-19 specimens originated in the United States, Italy and Spain. T cells, B-cell-depleted T cells, or PBMCs supplied cDNA or gDNA.

Authors' data handling: Estimation of nucleated cell counts was performed using reference gene primer amplification. TCRdb keeps only in-frame clones here, not all; method: immunoSEQ multiplex PCR. For V, J and clone size, that table is used; D and trimming come from the DNA. The sample has 180,000 or so clones, 86% seen once. V shed 7 bases and J 4 bases; nucleotides not matched to a gene: 8. CDR1 and CDR2 from the germline V gene are LNHDA and SQIVND (reference sequence). This CDR3 spans 15 amino acids. The receptor's source is a man in his 60s with acute or convalescent COVID-19. The chain couples TRBV19 to TRBJ1-2, with TRBD1 matching 11 bases. The sample comprised peripheral blood. The CDR3 coding sequence is TGTGCCAGTACCCAACCGGACAGGGGGCTCTATGGCTACACCTTC. Translation gives CASTQPDRGLYGYTF.